A single sample is the source of the 18 T cell receptor beta chains below, sequenced in a study of blood T cells in healthy people across ages. A sample-barcoded 5' primer and a J-beta primer mix were used in a second PCR of roughly 6 to 11 cycles. TCRdb reanalysed the 5' RACE reads using MiXCR and keeps one entry per CDR3 protein. The data hold about 1.8 million distinct CDR3 sequences, with around 50% observed a single time. Sequencing was performed on blood. These receptors were collected from a woman aged 40 to 49 in good health.

The chain carries TRBV20-1 and TRBJ2-1; D uncertain. Germline CDR1 and CDR2: DFQATT and SNEGSKA (reference sequence). With 3 bases removed from V and 1 base from J, the gap between germline ends came to 10 bases. This CDR3 has 14 amino acids. The CDR3 loop reads CSASPAVSYNEQFF. DNA of the CDR3: TGCAGTGCTAGCCCGGCGGTGTCCTACAATGAGCAGTTCTTC.

The rearrangement joins TRBV13 to TRBJ2-5; the D gene is possibly TRBD1 (6 bases). V gave up 0 bases and J gave up 1 base, with 9 bases separating them. This CDR3 has 15 residues. In germline, CDR1 is PRHDT, CDR2 FYEKMQ (reference sequence). CDR3 residues: CASSLGLDSQETQYF. CDR3 nucleotide sequence: TGTGCCAGCAGCTTAGGATTGGACAGCCAAGAGACCCAGTACTTC.

The chain recombines TRBV6-5 with TRBJ2-5, with 8 bases aligning to TRBD2. Per germline, CDR1 MNHEY and CDR2 SVGAGI. The CDR3 is 16 amino acids. Losses at the gene ends were 6 bases for V and 0 bases for J; bases not matched to a gene: 9. The chain's CDR3 is CASSRKAGVYQETQYF. CDR3 sequence (DNA): TGTGCCAGCAGCCGAAAAGCGGGGGTGTACCAAGAGACCCAGTACTTC.

This clonotype was detected only a few times. The CDR3 is CAIKEGDRVYEQYF. CDR3 DNA: TGTGCCATCAAAGAAGGAGACAGGGTCTACGAGCAGTACTTC. V and J are TRBV10-3 and TRBJ2-7, with 7 bases that match TRBD1. The CDR3 runs to 14 residues. The germline V gene has CDR1 ENHRY and CDR2 SYGVKD. J lost 3 bases, V lost 7 bases, and 9 bases had no gene match.

This sequence joins TRBV6-1 and TRBJ2-1; possibly TRBD2 for D (6 bases). Germline CDR1 is MNHNS and CDR2 is SASEGT. CDR3 length: 13 residues. With 0 bases removed from V and 11 bases from J, the gap between germline ends came to 11 bases. The CDR3 sequence is CASSEALGGQQFF. The CDR3 DNA sequence: TGTGCCAGCAGTGAAGCCTTGGGGGGACAGCAGTTCTTC.

V usage is TRBV24-1 and J usage is TRBJ2-1; D unclear. This CDR3 comprises 11 residues. Germline assignment: CDR1 KGHDR and CDR2 SFDVKD. The V gene lost 7 bases and the J gene lost 6 bases, with 6 bases spanning the gap. The CDR3 DNA follows: TGTGCCACCAGGCACAGCAATGAGCAGTTCTTC. Its protein product is CATRHSNEQFF.

This clonotype was picked up a small number of times. The rearrangement uses TRBV20-1 and TRBJ2-7; 12 bases are a match to TRBD2. This CDR3 comprises 14 residues. From germline, CDR1 is DFQATT and CDR2 SNEGSKA (reference sequence). V lost 6 bases to trimming and J lost 1 base; unmatched junction nucleotides: 4. The CDR3 sequence is CSAKTSGSSYEQYF. The DNA of the CDR3 is TGCAGTGCAAAGACTAGCGGGAGTTCCTACGAGCAGTACTTC.

The chain carries TRBV7-9 and TRBJ2-5; D is possibly TRBD1 (5 bases). Trimming stripped 2 bases from V and 0 bases from J, with 19 bases between. The CDR3 is 18 residues long. Germline CDR1 reads SEHNR; CDR2 reads FQNEAQ (reference sequence). CDR3 sequence reads: CASSLPTAKLLHQETQYF. CDR3 in DNA: TGTGCCAGCAGCTTACCGACAGCTAAACTTCTACACCAAGAGACCCAGTACTTC.

There are a few counts of this clonotype. The chain employs TRBV5-5 and TRBJ2-1; D is unclear. V was clipped by 0 bases and J by 5 bases, with 15 bases between them. This CDR3 has 16 residues. Per the germline V gene, CDR1 is SGHKS and CDR2 is YYEKEE (reference sequence). The CDR3 spells CASSLDLSPPDNEQFF. CDR3 coding DNA: TGTGCCAGCAGCTTGGATCTCTCGCCGCCAGACAATGAGCAGTTCTTC.

The V gene is TRBV28, the J gene TRBJ2-3; no reliable D call. In germline, CDR1 is MDHEN, CDR2 SYDVKM. Trimming took off 3 bases at V and 5 bases at J, with 12 bases between the two ends. CDR3 length: 14 amino acids. CDR3 residues: CASSLTDLRDTQYF. The DNA of the CDR3 is TGTGCCAGCAGTTTGACGGATCTCAGAGATACGCAGTATTTT.

Of note for this clonotype: One junction end disagrees with the germline gene, perhaps due to a read error. J is TRBJ2-1 and V is TRBV13, with D maybe TRBD2 (5 bases). The V gene's germline CDR1 is PRHDT and CDR2 FYEKMQ (reference sequence). CDR3 length: 13 residues. CDR3 loop: CASSFPPGREPFF. As DNA, the CDR3 is TGTGCCAGCAGCTTCCCCCCGGGGAGAGAGCCGTTCTTC.

The chain recombines TRBV7-3 with TRBJ2-5; D unclear. The germline V and J ends were trimmed by 6 bases and 11 bases, with 19 bases remaining between them. Germline V gives CDR1 SGHTA, CDR2 FQGTGA. There are 13 residues in the CDR3. The CDR3, as DNA: TGTGCCAGCAGTAAAGAGGTGCGCCGTGAGCAGTACTTC. Translated, it gives CASSKEVRREQYF.

This clonotype has a handful of counts. The chain couples TRBV29-1 to TRBJ1-2; D ambiguous. V was cut by 4 bases and J by 4 bases, with 13 bases left in between. Per germline, CDR1 SQVTM and CDR2 ANQGSEA. The CDR3 spans 13 residues. The CDR3 region is CSVVRGSSYGYTF. The CDR3 DNA is TGCAGCGTTGTAAGAGGGAGTAGCTATGGCTACACCTTC.

The rearrangement uses TRBV27 and TRBJ2-3; D not resolved. The CDR3 length is 15 residues. Germline assignment: CDR1 MNHEY and CDR2 SMNVEV (reference sequence). V dropped 4 bases and J dropped 2 bases, with 13 bases sitting between them. Here the CDR3 DNA reads TGTGCCAGCAGTTATGGCCCCTCGAACACAGATACGCAGTATTTT. It yields the protein CASSYGPSNTDTQYF.

The chain uses TRBV12-3 or TRBV12-4 and TRBJ2-3; the D gene is possibly TRBD2 (6 bases). Trimming removed 8 bases from V and 4 bases from J, with 13 bases in between. The CDR3 sequence is 13 residues long. The CDR3 nucleotides are TGTGCCAGCTTGCGGGGTAGCGCAGATACGCAGTATTTT. Protein product: CASLRGSADTQYF.

The CDR3 reads CASSLDPGSGANVLTF. CDR3 coding DNA: TGTGCCAGCAGCTTAGATCCGGGCTCTGGGGCCAACGTCCTGACTTTC. V and J are TRBV7-8 and TRBJ2-6; no reliable D call. The CDR3 has 16 amino acids. Germline V CDR1 and CDR2: SGHVS, FQNEAQ. V was pared by 1 base and J by 0 bases, with 7 bases between.

This clonotype was picked up a small number of times. The chain carries TRBV4-3 and TRBJ2-3; the D gene is possibly TRBD2 (6 bases). Germline CDR1 LGHNA, CDR2 YSLEER. This CDR3 is 15 amino acids long. V gave up 3 bases and J gave up 2 bases, with 12 bases separating them. The CDR3 loop is CASSQSRGTTDTQYF. The CDR3 nucleotides read TGCGCCAGCAGCCAGTCTCGGGGGACCACAGATACGCAGTATTTT.

The chain links TRBV20-1 to TRBJ2-1, with D perhaps TRBD2 (7 bases). Looked up from germline, CDR1 is DFQATT and CDR2 is SNEGSKA (reference sequence). Between the trimmed V and J ends, which lost 3 bases and 0 bases, there was a span of 18 bases. The CDR3 has 17 amino acids. In DNA form, the CDR3 reads TGCAGTGCTAGGGCCTTGGAGGGGGGGAGCTCCTACAATGAGCAGTTCTTC. This translates into CSARALEGGSSYNEQFF.